A single T cell receptor (beta chain) is shown here with its context. In the authors' workflow: Amplification of reference gene primers was used by the study to estimate nucleated cell counts. Repertoires were generated with immunoSEQ multiplex PCR, while TCRdb's copy carries only in-frame clones and drops some. That table supplies the V and J calls and clone size; D and trimming were determined from the DNA. The sample includes a few hundred thousand clones, around 88% of them seen just once. The germline CDR1 and CDR2 sequences are KGHSH and LQKENI. The CDR3 is 14 amino acids. V shed 5 bases and J 7 bases; nucleotides not matched to a gene: 7. The data stem from a study of blood T cell repertoires in COVID-19. For the study at large: T cells, B-cell-depleted T cells, or PBMCs provided the cDNA or gDNA that served as material.

Seattle's cohort entered during active infection and was followed longitudinally. Sequenced material: peripheral blood. The rearrangement uses TRBV18 and TRBJ2-7; 11 bases line up with TRBD1. The receptor was derived from a woman aged 45-59 years with COVID-19, enrolled during active disease. As DNA, the CDR3 is TGTGCCAGCTCATCTGGACAGGGGGCGTGGGAGCAGTACTTC. This gives the protein CASSSGQGAWEQYF.